This is a list of T cell receptor beta chains from one sample in a study of cytomegalovirus exposure and HLA in healthy donors. Clones were read by immunoSEQ multiplex PCR, and TCRdb kept only the in-frame ones, dropping some. The table lists about 140,000 clones. Sequencing input: PBMCs. These receptors came from a young woman in good health and CMV-seronegative. CDR3s leave out the opening cysteine and the closing phenylalanine or tryptophan. Each record gives: J gene, D gene, V gene, CDR3 length, CDR3 protein. D genes are given only for firm matches.

TRBJ2-1 TRBD1 TRBV19 13 ASSIGTGGYNEQF
TRBJ1-5 . TRBV7-9 13 ASSLGHYSNQPQH
TRBJ1-2 . TRBV7-8 12 ASSLGGRIYGYT
TRBJ1-1 . TRBV6-5 11 ASSYSRGTEAF
TRBJ2-7 TRBD2 TRBV4-1 13 ASSWTSGRAYEQY
TRBJ2-2 TRBD2 TRBV29-1 11 SVWSGDTGELF
TRBJ1-1 . TRBV30 8 AWGRDTAF
TRBJ2-7 . TRBV19 12 ASSIGGSSYEQY
TRBJ1-1 TRBD1 TRBV5-1 13 ASSFYRGGNTEAF
TRBJ2-1 . TRBV5-1 15 ASSSSVVGPAYNEQF
TRBJ2-3 TRBD1 TRBV5-6 14 ASSLGQGYGTDTQY
TRBJ1-5 . TRBV28 14 ASSLWADIGNQPQH
TRBJ2-2 . TRBV6-5 13 ASRVLALNTGELF
TRBJ2-3 TRBD1 TRBV10-3 12 AIRRTGVVDTQY
TRBJ2-7 . TRBV28 10 ASRGRDYEQY
TRBJ2-1 TRBD1 TRBV6-1 13 ASSEGRQGYNEQF
TRBJ2-7 . TRBV6-5 11 ASRYNRNYEQY
TRBJ1-1 TRBD1 TRBV7-2 12 ASSTQGANTEAF
TRBJ1-1 . TRBV4-1 11 ASSQDPHTEAF
TRBJ1-2 . TRBV12-5 16 ASGLEWAISSGDYGYT